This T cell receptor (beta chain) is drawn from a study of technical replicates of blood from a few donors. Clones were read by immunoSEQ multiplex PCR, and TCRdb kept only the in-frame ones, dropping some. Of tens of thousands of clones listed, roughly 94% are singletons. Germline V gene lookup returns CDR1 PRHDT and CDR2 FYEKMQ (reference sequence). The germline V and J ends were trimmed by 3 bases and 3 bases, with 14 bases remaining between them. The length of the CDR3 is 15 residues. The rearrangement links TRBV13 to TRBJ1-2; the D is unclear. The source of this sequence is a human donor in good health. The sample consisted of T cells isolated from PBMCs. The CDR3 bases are TGTGCCAGCAGCTTGGGCACAACCCCCTACTATGGCTACACCTTC. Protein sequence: CASSLGTTPYYGYTF. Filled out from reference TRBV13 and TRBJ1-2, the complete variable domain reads AAGVIQSPRHLIKEKRETATLKCYPIPRHDTVYWYQQGPGQDPQFLISFYEKMQSDKGSIPDRFSAQQFSDYHSELNMSSLELGDSALYFCASSLGTTPYYGYTFGSGTRLTVV.